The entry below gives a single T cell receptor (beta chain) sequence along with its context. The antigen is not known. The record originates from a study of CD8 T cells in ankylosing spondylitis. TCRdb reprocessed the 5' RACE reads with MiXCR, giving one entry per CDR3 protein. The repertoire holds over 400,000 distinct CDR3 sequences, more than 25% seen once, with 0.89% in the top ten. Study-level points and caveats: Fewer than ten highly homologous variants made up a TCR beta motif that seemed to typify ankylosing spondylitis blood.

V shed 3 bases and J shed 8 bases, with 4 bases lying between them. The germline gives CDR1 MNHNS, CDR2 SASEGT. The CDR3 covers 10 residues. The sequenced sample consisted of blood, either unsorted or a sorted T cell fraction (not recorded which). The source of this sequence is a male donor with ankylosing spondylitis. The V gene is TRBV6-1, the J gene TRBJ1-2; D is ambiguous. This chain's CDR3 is CASSDGGYTF. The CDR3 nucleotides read TGTGCCAGCAGTGACGGAGGCTACACCTTC.